Listed below are T cell receptor beta chains from one sample, sequenced in a study of blood T cell repertoires in COVID-19. The data were produced by immunoSEQ multiplex PCR, yet TCRdb's version contains in-frame clones alone and is incomplete. In the table there are fewer than 85,000 clones, roughly four fifths of which are singletons. Input material: peripheral blood. Source of these receptors: a woman aged 60-70 years with acute or convalescent COVID-19. Each CDR3 is given with its conserved first and last residue. The D gene is left open where the match is weak. The size of a clone is reported for some rows only, either as once, few or many, or as a class for expanded clones.

j_call cdr3_length d_call clone_size v_call cdr3_nt cdr3_aa
TRBJ1-2 15 - - TRBV19 TGTGCCAGTAGACAGGAGATTCTTCTAAACTATGGCTACACCTTC CASRQEILLNYGYTF
TRBJ2-1 15 - - TRBV9 TGTGCCAGCAGCGCCTTCGGGGGTGAGTACAATGAGCAGTTCTTC CASSAFGGEYNEQFF
TRBJ2-1 15 TRBD2 - TRBV5-1 TGCGCCAGCAGGTCTCGACTAGCGGGCTACAATGAGCAGTTCTTC CASRSRLAGYNEQFF
TRBJ2-7 12 - - TRBV18 TGTGCCAGCTCAGCTAGCTCCTACGAGCAGTACTTC CASSASSYEQYF
TRBJ1-1 16 TRBD1 - TRBV29-1 TGCAGCGTGGTGGGGTTTAGGGGGCTGCTGAACACTGAAGCTTTCTTT CSVVGFRGLLNTEAFF
TRBJ1-2 13 - - TRBV30 TGTGCCTGGAGTGTACTAAGAGTACACGGCTACACCTTC CAWSVLRVHGYTF
TRBJ2-1 19 TRBD2 - TRBV7-9 TGTGCCAGCAGCTTATTGGGGTTGGTGAGCGGGAGTTTCTACAATGAGCAGTTCTTC CASSLLGLVSGSFYNEQFF
TRBJ1-5 14 TRBD1 - TRBV6-5 TGTGCCAGCAGCCCCGGACAGGGAAATCAGCCCCAGCATTTT CASSPGQGNQPQHF
TRBJ2-7 14 - - TRBV19 TGTGCCAGTAACCCTACTGGCAGGGGCTACGAGCAGTACTTC CASNPTGRGYEQYF
TRBJ1-2 16 - few TRBV5-1 TGCGCCAGCAGCCGACAGGACCCCTCGGTGGGCTATGGCTACACCTTC CASSRQDPSVGYGYTF
TRBJ1-2 12 TRBD1 - TRBV12-3/TRBV12-4 TGTGCCAGCAGTTTACCACAGGGGGTCTACACCTTC CASSLPQGVYTF
TRBJ2-7 14 TRBD1 - TRBV5-6 TGTGCCAGCAGCGCCGGGACAGGACTCTACGAGCAGTACTTC CASSAGTGLYEQYF
TRBJ1-2 16 - - TRBV28 TGTGCCAGCAGTCGGCGGGGCAGACCAGATAACTATGGCTACACCTTC CASSRRGRPDNYGYTF
TRBJ2-7 14 - - TRBV4-1 TGCGCCAGCGGTCAGGCTGGATCTCGGGGCGAGCAGTACTTC CASGQAGSRGEQYF
TRBJ1-1 17 - - TRBV12-5 TGTGCTAGTGGTTTGGTACCATCGGGAGGGTTGGGCACTGAAGCTTTCTTT CASGLVPSGGLGTEAFF
TRBJ1-4 15 - - TRBV5-8 TGTGCCAGCAGCCTATACCTCGCAACTAATGAAAAACTGTTTTTT CASSLYLATNEKLFF
TRBJ1-5 11 TRBD1 - TRBV29-1 TGCAGCGTTGGGACAGGGCTCGGCCAGCATTTT CSVGTGLGQHF
TRBJ2-7 15 TRBD2 once TRBV28 TGTGCCAGCAGTTTCCTGAGCGGGGGCTCCTACGAGCAGTACTTC CASSFLSGGSYEQYF
TRBJ2-7 13 - - TRBV18 TGTGCCAGCTCTCGAGGACAGCCCTACGAGCAGTACTTC CASSRGQPYEQYF
TRBJ1-1 12 TRBD1 - TRBV24-1 TGTGCCACCAGTGACACGGGACAGAGGTCTTTCTTT CATSDTGQRSFF
TRBJ1-5 16 TRBD1 once TRBV6-1 TGTGCCAGCAGTGGAAAGACAGGGGGCGGTGGTCAGCCCCAGCATTTT CASSGKTGGGGQPQHF
TRBJ2-5 18 - - TRBV24-1 TGTGCCACCAGTGCTATTTCGGTTCGCCCTACGGTTGGAGAGACCCAGTACTTC CATSAISVRPTVGETQYF
TRBJ2-5 12 - - TRBV10-2 TGCGCCAACGGACAGACACTCGGGGTAAGGTACTTC CANGQTLGVRYF
TRBJ2-7 12 - - TRBV18 TGTGCCAGCTCAGGCGGGTCCTACGAGCAGTACTTC CASSGGSYEQYF
TRBJ2-1 15 TRBD2 - TRBV6-2/TRBV6-3 TGTGCCAGCAGTAAAATAGCGGGGGGGCCCCATGAGCAGTTCTTC CASSKIAGGPHEQFF
TRBJ1-5 16 TRBD1 - TRBV30 TGTGCCTGGAATAGTCTCTTCAGGGGGCGGGATCAGCCCCAGCATTTT CAWNSLFRGRDQPQHF
TRBJ1-4 16 TRBD1 - TRBV7-2 TGTGCCAGCAGCTTAGGAGGGACAGCAACTAATGAAAAACTGTTTTTT CASSLGGTATNEKLFF